The present TCR beta chain was sequenced within a study of beta chain features in type 1 diabetes. Study background: Healthy donors resembled patients in age, gender and cell yields.

Study results and limitations: Shorter templates might be favored by PCR, and equally so in patients and in controls.

In germline, CDR1 is SGDLS, CDR2 YYNGEE. Trimming removed 3 bases from V and 0 bases from J, with 6 bases in between. CDR3 length: 14 amino acids. The authors reverse transcribed all of the isolated RNA, so sequencing captured expressed TCRB transcripts. The protocol was immunoSEQ multiplex PCR, while the TCRdb copy is restricted to in-frame clones and leaves out a portion. The table includes some 270,000 clones, 14% detected once. Comments on this clone: The target antigen is unknown.

This receptor was obtained from a woman in her thirties or forties in good health. This rearrangement joins TRBV9 to TRBJ2-2; D is possibly TRBD2 (5 bases). Material: naive CD4+ T cells from blood. CDR3 bases: TGTGCCAGCAGCGCACTAGCGAACACCGGGGAGCTGTTTTTT. Translation: CASSALANTGELFF.